The sequence of this TCR beta chain was determined in a study of cytomegalovirus exposure and HLA in healthy donors (TCRdb year 2017). At the level of the whole study: An earlier analysis of roughly 500 of the donors reported roughly 300 Gb of sequence data and some 120 million unique TCR beta sequences from about 179 million T cells. Every repertoire in the discovery cohort had been generated on one and the same sequencing platform. Roughly 300 gigabases of sequencing data and tens of millions of unique TCR sequences were included in an early release covering around 650 HLA-typed donors. Roughly 5 DR-DQ haplotypes were handled as single units for association and clustering because linkage in the cohort was strong. Donor age, sex, ethnicity and CMV serostatus were compiled alongside the repertoire data. HLA typing covered class I and class II loci at four-digit resolution. In addition to the first cohort of 666 subjects, a separate validation cohort of approximately 110 different subjects was used. In a later genetic analysis, genome-wide SNP genotypes for about three fifths of the 666 donors were used, and that subset was treated as a discovery cohort. A later analysis re-analyzed previously published TCR beta repertoires from 500 to 700 donors and added high-resolution HLA genotyping to study TCR occurrence patterns. The genetic ancestry cluster associated with self-reported Caucasian donors included 81% of the 398 genotyped donors. High-throughput TCR immunosequencing, statistical association of individual TCRs with disease status, and machine learning were combined to predict cytomegalovirus infection status. Among 398 genotyped donors of the cohort, an average of roughly 240,000 unique TCR beta nucleotide sequences were sequenced per donor, approximately 20% of them non-productive. Using immunosequencing, the study profiled T cell repertoires from around 680 subjects and related those repertoires to cytomegalovirus serostatus. Typing coverage varied by locus: about 620-630 donors for A, B, C, DRB1 and DQB1; more than 500 for DQA1; more than 600 for DPA1; 400 to 480 for DPB1. To decide whether each TCR beta V gene segment behaved as functional or pseudogenic, an earlier analysis of approximately 620 of the donors relied on high-throughput TCR beta sequencing. The later analysis used no new phenotypic data to find candidate immune exposures, relying instead on TCR beta sequences and their occurrence across donors. The aim of the study was to test whether cataloging public T cell receptors could identify signatures of past pathogen exposure.

The cohort consisted of some 730 healthy bone marrow donors. All cohort members were sampled while nominally healthy, although unrecorded immune exposures were likely present. The donor was CMV seropositive and was included in the group of approximately 300 seropositive cohort members. Each donor provided a peripheral blood sample, and peripheral blood mononuclear cells were used for TCR beta sequencing. The Qiagen DNeasy Blood Extraction Kit was used to extract genomic DNA from the blood cell samples. General findings and caveats noted by the study authors: When HLA alleles, especially DR and DQ, strongly co-occurred, attributing TCR associations to individual alleles was difficult. Most TCR sequences were seen in very few donors, while some public TCRs were found in many individuals. Correlated functional status among segregating V segments might be attributable to linkage disequilibrium, but an unknown experimental factor could not be ruled out. Several of the top co-occurrence clusters appeared to be linked to parvovirus B19, influenza, CMV and Epstein-Barr virus, according to a later analysis. Immune exposure information for the cohort was limited to CMV serostatus. Because some donors lacked HLA typing at each locus, the association tests relied only on the typed subset. According to the authors, the approach could potentially be generalized to other disease states and immunological phenotypes. Only TCR beta chains were sequenced in this cohort, and the absence of alpha or paired-chain data limited detectable features. Because counts were too low, some 16 rarely observed V segments, including chromosome 9 orphons, were excluded from the earlier analysis of 587 of the donors. Broadly in line with IMGT annotations, most TCR beta V segments showed up in productive rearrangements about 87% or about 30% of the time in an earlier analysis of several hundred of the donors. In a later genetic analysis, a missense DCLRE1C variant was associated with V-gene and J-gene trimming of TCR beta chains, and the association was replicated in an independent cohort. The presence/absence analyses assumed that sequencing depth was roughly uniform across donors, and that assumption may not be true. A cluster of highly shared sequence variants was judged likely to represent a technical artifact of the sequencing pipeline. According to a later genetic analysis, donors in an Asian-associated ancestry cluster had fewer N-insertions in productive TCRs than the roughly 670-donor mean. Cytomegalovirus status was reported to be diagnosed by the classifier with high specificity and sensitivity in both the original and validation cohorts. The study listed 164 TCR beta chains as associated with cytomegalovirus. In vitro tests confirmed that a few of the cytomegalovirus-associated TCR beta chains recognize cytomegalovirus antigens. In a later analysis, about 17,000 TCR beta sequences were associated with specific HLA alleles at a false discovery rate of 0.05. In a later analysis, HLA-associated TCR beta chains showed more clonal expansion and lower generation probabilities than non-associated chains that were equally common. Most CMV-associated TCR beta chains appeared to be HLA-restricted in a later analysis, and the HLA associations seemed to be driven largely by CMV exposure. A further reported finding was that TCR beta sequences accurately predicted the HLA-A and HLA-B alleles for most subjects in the first cohort. In a later analysis, TCR association rates were found to vary across HLA loci, with the most associated TCRs seen for DRB1 alleles and the fewest for HLA-C alleles.

Library method: the immunoSEQ multiplex PCR assay. A mixture of 60 forward primers for TCR Vbeta segments and 13 reverse primers for TCR Jbeta segments was used in the multiplex PCR. The CDR3 region of rearranged TCR beta genes was amplified from genomic DNA with a multiplex PCR assay. The amplified TCR beta libraries were sequenced on the Illumina HiSeq System as 87-base-pair reads. The study's processing was this. Across the 500 to 850 repertoires, a later analysis counted tens of millions of unique TCR beta chains, around 11 million of which were shared by at least two donors. Raw reads were error-corrected and collapsed into unique sequences by a nearest-neighbor algorithm in which closely related sequences were merged to remove PCR and sequencing errors. Alignment of CDR3 sequences to IMGT reference sequences was used to assign V, D and J gene segments. For a sequence to be retained, at least a six-nucleotide match to both a V gene segment and a J gene segment was required. Rearrangements were classified as productive when the CDR3 lacked stop codons and remained in frame with V and J, and all other rearrangements were classified as non-productive. CDR3 was defined according to IMGT convention as the region running from the second conserved V-encoded cysteine to the conserved J-encoded phenylalanine. In an earlier analysis of roughly 580 of the donors, sequences lacking an unambiguous match to a single V gene segment were excluded. An earlier analysis of around 600 of the donors classified V segments as functional when productive rearrangements were above 56.7% and as segregating when the standard deviation between donors was above 5%. A statistical classification framework was developed to diagnose cytomegalovirus status using the catalog of TCR beta chain sequences. In a later analysis, TCR nucleotide sequences were compared against IMGT/GENE-DB human TR gene sequences so that V and J genes could be assigned. The TCRdist pipeline was used in a later analysis to assign CDR3 sequences and most-parsimonious VDJ recombination scenarios. In a later analysis, every TCR beta chain was defined by the combination of its CDR3 amino acid sequence and its V-gene family, and reads without a unique V-gene family were dropped. As a way to deal with suspected cross-contamination and a sequencing artifact, a later analysis dropped 450 to 600 nucleotide sequences that were highly shared and had low generation probability. A later analysis calculated a clonal expansion index for each public chain from normalized within-repertoire ranks of inferred template counts. In a later analysis, generation probabilities were computed with a VDJ recombination model fitted to out-of-frame rearrangements, and the resulting probabilities were checked against IGoR. In a later analysis, TCR-TCR, TCR-HLA and TCR-CMV co-occurrence was scored with hypergeometric tests, and a repertoire-size bias correction was applied to TCR pairs. To estimate false discovery rates, a later analysis permuted the HLA or CMV assignments 20 times. A later analysis grouped co-occurring TCRs with DBSCAN, adding TCRdist sequence similarity when clustering within HLA-allele-positive subsets. Repertoires with fewer than 30,000 or more than 120,000 public chains, plus five repertoires with anomalous nucleotide sharing, were excluded from co-occurrence clustering. TCRdb re-hosts the immuneACCESS table, in-frame sequences only. Its copies lack some clones; in the studies checked, an unresolved V gene accounts for under half of them, and the cause for the rest is not known. V and J calls and clone size follow that table, whereas D and trimming were derived from the DNA. For this sample the table gives over 70,000 clones, of which 78% were detected only once. Nearly 2.5% of the sample belongs to the ten largest clones.

This clone was detected once. There is no known antigen for this receptor. No much larger clonotype is one base removed from it; base qualities were not supplied. The specimen was PBMCs. The TCR comes from a male donor in good health and CMV-seropositive.

The CDR3 here reads CASSVDGTGGIKDTQYF. The DNA is as follows: TGTGCCAGCAGCGTAGATGGGACAGGGGGAATCAAAGATACGCAGTATTTT. The chain is made from TRBV9 and TRBJ2-3; a stretch of 11 junction bases matches TRBD1. From the germline V gene, CDR1 is SGDLS and CDR2 is YYNGEE. Reading from cysteine to phenylalanine, the CDR3 counts 17 amino acids. Of all the DNA, just the CDR3 is kept, 51 bases in frame from base 1. V is pruned by 0 bases and J by 5 bases, leaving 8 bases of the junction without a gene match.